This T cell receptor (beta chain) comes out of a study of shared T cell receptors in the human thymus. The CDR3 is made up of 15 amino acids. Germline trimming cut 1 base from V and 6 bases from J; bases unmatched to any gene: 5. Germline V gives CDR1 SEHNR, CDR2 FQNEAQ (reference sequence). Sequencing was performed with immunoSEQ multiplex PCR; in TCRdb, only in-frame clones are kept and a portion is missing. The table records some 400,000 clones, roughly 94% of them present only once. This receptor was obtained from a human donor. The rearrangement links TRBV7-9 to TRBJ2-1; 8 positions agree with TRBD1. Material: thymocytes. CDR3 in amino acids: CASSLVQGASNEQFF. The DNA for the CDR3 is TGTGCCAGCAGCTTAGTTCAGGGGGCATCCAATGAGCAGTTCTTC. The full variable domain, rest sourced from reference TRBV7-9 and TRBJ2-1, is DTGVSQNPRHKITKRGQNVTFRCDPISEHNRLYWYRQTLGQGPEFLTYFQNEAQLEKSRLLSDRFSAERPKGSFSTLEIQRTEQGDSAMYLCASSLVQGASNEQFFGPGTRLTVL.